A single sample gave rise to the 9 T cell receptor beta chains below, sequenced in a study of Tregs in tolerant kidney transplant recipients. The method was immunoSEQ multiplex PCR; TCRdb's version includes in-frame clones alone and lacks a portion of them. The sample lists about 110,000 clones, 90% occurring once. Sequencing was performed on CD4+ T cells from blood, taken before the transplant. These receptors all stem from a human donor who received a combined kidney and bone marrow transplant.

The chain couples TRBV7-2 to TRBJ2-7, with 12 positions matching TRBD2. The CDR3 extends over 15 amino acids. Looked up from germline, CDR1 is SGHTA and CDR2 is FQGNSA. V dropped 5 bases and J dropped 2; count of bases not matched to a gene: 4. The CDR3 sequence: CASSGTSGLTYEQYF. The CDR3, as DNA: TGTGCCAGCAGCGGGACTAGCGGGCTGACCTACGAGCAGTACTTC.

The chain combines TRBV5-1 with TRBJ1-1; 7 bases are shared with TRBD1. Unmatched junction bases numbered 8, after V lost 4 bases and J lost 5 bases. CDR1 SGHRS and CDR2 YFSETQ come from the germline V gene. The CDR3 is 14 amino acids. The CDR3 DNA is TGCGCCAGCAGCCAGTTGACAGGGAGGACTGAAGCTTTCTTT. It translates to CASSQLTGRTEAFF.

The gene calls are TRBV4-3 and TRBJ2-6, with 8 positions matching TRBD1. The CDR3 is 14 amino acids. Per germline, CDR1 LGHNA and CDR2 YSLEER. V lost 4 bases and J lost 7; bases outside the gene matches: 3. CDR3 DNA sequence: TGCGCCAGCAGCCCTGACAGGGGAGCCAACGTCCTGACTTTC. Translation: CASSPDRGANVLTF.

The V call is TRBV5-1, the J call TRBJ2-2; tentative D call: TRBD2 (5 bases). This CDR3 comprises 16 residues. The germline gives CDR1 SGHRS, CDR2 YFSETQ. V was cut by 7 bases and J by 1 base, with 17 bases left in between. CDR3 amino acids: CASHLLSGMNTGELFF. The DNA for the CDR3 is TGCGCCAGCCACCTTCTCAGCGGAATGAACACCGGGGAGCTGTTTTTT.

V usage is TRBV19 and J usage is TRBJ2-1; D is ambiguous. This CDR3 region has 14 residues. Between the trimmed V and J ends, which lost 11 bases and 0 bases, there was a span of 14 bases. Germline V gene sequence: CDR1 LNHDA, CDR2 SQIVND (reference sequence). The CDR3, as DNA: TGTGCCGTGGGCCTGGTAGGCTCCTACAATGAGCAGTTCTTC. As protein: CAVGLVGSYNEQFF.

The chain joins TRBV7-2 to TRBJ2-1; 8 nucleotides match TRBD1. The CDR3 consists of 19 residues. In germline, CDR1 is SGHTA, CDR2 FQGNSA. V lost 4 bases and J lost 0; bases outside the gene matches: 14. The CDR3 DNA is TGTGCCAGCAGCTCGAAACAGGGGGTCGGTGGGAGCTCCTACAATGAGCAGTTCTTC. As protein: CASSSKQGVGGSSYNEQFF.

The chain has TRBV28 and TRBJ2-3; 8 bases are a match to TRBD2. This CDR3 region has 21 residues. Germline-derived CDR1 and CDR2 are MDHEN and SYDVKM. V was clipped by 4 bases and J by 2 bases; unmatched bases: 23. The CDR3 DNA reads as TGTGCCAGCAGTTCCCCTTTGGGCCCCCAGACTAGCGCCCGTCCCACAGATACGCAGTATTTT. It is translated as CASSSPLGPQTSARPTDTQYF. Complete variable domain (other parts from reference TRBV28 and TRBJ2-3): DVKVTQSSRYLVKRTGEKVFLECVQDMDHENMFWYRQDPGLGLRLIYFSYDVKMKEKGDIPEGYSVSREKKERFSLILESASTNQTSMYLCASSSPLGPQTSARPTDTQYFGPGTRLTVL.

The V gene is TRBV29-1, the J gene TRBJ1-1; D is possibly TRBD1 (5 bases). This CDR3 region has 15 residues. Deletions cut 2 bases from V and 5 bases from J, with 18 bases between. Germline V gene lookup returns CDR1 SQVTM and CDR2 ANQGSEA. The CDR3 here is CSVERQGGGGTEAFF. CDR3 bases: TGCAGCGTTGAAAGGCAGGGAGGAGGAGGGACTGAAGCTTTCTTT.

This chain joins TRBV7-8 and TRBJ2-6; TRBD1 matches 9 bases. This CDR3 is built from 19 residues. V was clipped by 7 bases and J by 0 bases; unmatched bases: 13. Germline V gives CDR1 SGHVS, CDR2 FQNEAQ. CDR3 DNA sequence: TGTGCCAGCACCAGAATGCGGACAGGGGCCCCCTCTGGGGCCAACGTCCTGACTTTC. Its translation is CASTRMRTGAPSGANVLTF.